Sequencing of this TCR beta chain was carried out in a study of blood T cell repertoires in COVID-19. In the original processing: Amplification with reference gene primers provided the estimates of nucleated cell counts. The repertoire was sequenced with immunoSEQ multiplex PCR; TCRdb's copy has only in-frame clones and lacks some. For V, J and clone size, that table is used; D and trimming come from the DNA. Here the sample spans almost 400,000 clones, approximately 89% being singletons. The sample was PBMCs or T cells enriched from blood (not recorded which). The receptor was isolated from a woman aged 30 to 39 who had recovered from COVID-19.

The CDR3 DNA follows: TGCAGCGTAGACCCCGTCGGGTTGGAAGCTTTCTTT. Its translation is CSVDPVGLEAFF. The chain combines TRBV29-1 with TRBJ1-1; no clear D gene. This CDR3 has 12 residues. The germline V gene encodes CDR1 SQVTM and CDR2 ANQGSEA. V lost 6 bases to trimming and J lost 8 bases, with 16 bases between them.